The clone carrying this T cell receptor beta chain was observed once. Its antigen is not identified. The data were obtained in a study of cytomegalovirus exposure and HLA in healthy donors. Findings and caveats of the study: Three chains linked to CMV were shown in vitro to be specific for CMV antigens. Per a prior analysis, the majority of TCR beta V segments were productive roughly 87% or roughly 30% of the time.

Germline CDR1 SGHAT, CDR2 FQNNGV. V shed 5 bases, J shed 6 bases, and the junction held 12 bases outside the gene matches. This CDR3 is built from 16 residues. The PCR employed 60 Vbeta primers together with 13 Jbeta primers. The protocol was immunoSEQ multiplex PCR, while the TCRdb copy is restricted to in-frame clones and leaves out a portion. The table has 200,000 to 250,000 clones, roughly 80% seen once. The chain is built from TRBV11-2 and TRBJ2-1, with 8 bases matching TRBD2. Sequencing input: PBMCs. The clonotype originates from a male donor in good health and CMV-seronegative. The CDR3 region has the DNA TGTGCCAGCAGCACTAGACCGGGAGGGGCCCCCAATGAGCAGTTCTTC. Protein: CASSTRPGGAPNEQFF.